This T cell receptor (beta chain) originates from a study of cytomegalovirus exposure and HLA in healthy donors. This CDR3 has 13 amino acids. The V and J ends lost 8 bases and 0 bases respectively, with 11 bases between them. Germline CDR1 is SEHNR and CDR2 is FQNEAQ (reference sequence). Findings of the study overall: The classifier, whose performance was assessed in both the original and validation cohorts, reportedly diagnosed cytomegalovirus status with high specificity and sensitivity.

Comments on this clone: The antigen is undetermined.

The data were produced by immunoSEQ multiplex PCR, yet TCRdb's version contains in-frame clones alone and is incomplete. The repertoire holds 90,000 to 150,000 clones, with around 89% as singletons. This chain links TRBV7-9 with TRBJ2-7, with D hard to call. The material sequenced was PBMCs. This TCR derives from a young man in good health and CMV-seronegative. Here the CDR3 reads CASAGTRSYEQYF. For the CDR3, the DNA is TGTGCCAGCGCAGGAACACGCTCCTACGAGCAGTACTTC.